A single T cell receptor beta chain is shown here with its context. The source of the sample is a study of blood T cell repertoires in COVID-19. Study in general: Collection of acute and convalescent COVID-19 samples took place in the United States, Italy and Spain. The cDNA or gDNA used as material had been derived from T cells, B-cell-depleted T cells, or PBMCs.

Authors' analysis steps: The authors estimated nucleated cell counts from reference gene primer amplification. Profiled with immunoSEQ multiplex PCR; TCRdb holds only in-frame clones, not every one. V and J calls and clone size come straight from that table; D and trimming were deduced from the DNA. Of fewer than 250,000 clones in the sample, around nine tenths were seen once. The germline V gene encodes CDR1 MNHEY and CDR2 SVGAGI. Trimming cost V 5 bases and J 0 bases; bases outside gene matches: 4. The CDR3 is 14 residues long. This receptor was identified in a man aged 60-69 years who had recovered from COVID-19. The chain joins TRBV6-5 to TRBJ2-7, with TRBD1 matching over 7 bases. Material for sequencing was peripheral blood. The CDR3 is CASSMTGSSYEQYF. CDR3 nucleotides: TGTGCCAGCAGTATGACAGGGAGCTCCTACGAGCAGTACTTC.